Sequencing of this TCR beta chain was carried out in a study of cytomegalovirus exposure and HLA in healthy donors. The PCR contained 60 Vbeta and 13 Jbeta primers. Here immunoSEQ multiplex PCR was the method, and the copy in TCRdb shows in-frame clones only, minus some. Here the sample spans approximately 150,000 clones, 60% to 80% being singletons. This clone was picked up a small number of times. Between the trimmed V and J ends, which lost 5 bases and 15 bases, there was a span of 14 bases. The length of the CDR3 is 12 residues. CDR1 SGHVS and CDR2 FQNEAQ come from the germline V gene. The sequence came from a woman aged 30 to 39 in good health and CMV-seronegative. Sequencing was performed on PBMCs. This chain links TRBV7-8 with TRBJ1-6; tentatively, D is TRBD1 (5 bases). The CDR3 sequence is CASSPFWGGLHF. CDR3 coding DNA: TGTGCCAGCAGCCCATTTTGGGGCGGCCTCCACTTT. The entire variable domain, with the rest obtained from reference TRBV7-8 and TRBJ1-6, is as follows: GAGVSQSPRYKVAKRGQDVALRCDPISGHVSLFWYQQALGQGPEFLTYFQNEAQLDKSGLPSDRFFAERPEGSVSTLKIQRTQQEDSAVYLCASSPFWGGLHFGNGTRLTVT.